These T cell receptor beta chains were read from a single sample in a study of T cell responses to AZD1222 COVID-19 vaccine. Some clones are missing from TCRdb's copy, which holds only in-frame ones; the method was immunoSEQ multiplex PCR. The sample consists of some 110,000 clones, more than 70% of them appearing once. This specimen was peripheral blood, taken 28 days after the second AZD1222 dose. The receptors derive from an adult who received the AZD1222 COVID-19 vaccine. Both conserved end residues are part of each CDR3. D genes are given only for firm matches. Clone sizes are given selectively: once, few, many, or a class where the clone is expanded.

TRBD1	TRBV3-1/TRBV3-2	TRBJ1-2	.	CASSQMGTGEGYTF	TGTGCCAGCAGCCAGATGGGGACAGGGGAAGGCTACACCTTC
.	TRBV7-9	TRBJ1-3	.	CASMRGLEGNTIYF	TGTGCCAGCATGCGGGGATTGGAAGGAAACACCATATATTTT
TRBD1	TRBV9	TRBJ1-6	.	CASRIGTGGGSYNSPLHF	TGTGCCAGCAGAATCGGAACAGGGGGTGGCTCCTATAATTCACCCCTCCACTTT
.	TRBV28	TRBJ2-7	.	CASSTFQGGISLEQYF	TGTGCCAGCAGTACTTTCCAGGGTGGAATTTCTCTCGAGCAGTACTTC
.	TRBV28	TRBJ1-2	.	CASREEGFSLRGYTF	TGTGCCAGCAGGGAGGAGGGGTTCTCGTTGAGGGGCTACACCTTC
.	TRBV6-4	TRBJ1-2	.	CASSQQGSQMEGYTF	TGTGCCAGCAGTCAGCAGGGGTCCCAGATGGAAGGCTACACCTTC
.	TRBV27	TRBJ1-6	.	CASSPGGGPPNSPLHF	TGTGCCAGCAGCCCTGGGGGTGGTCCGCCGAATTCACCCCTCCACTTT
.	TRBV7-3	TRBJ2-3	.	CASSLPGADTQYF	TGTGCCAGCAGCTTACCGGGGGCAGATACGCAGTATTTT
.	TRBV24-1	TRBJ1-1	.	CATSETNGNTEAFF	TGTGCCACCAGTGAAACTAATGGGAACACTGAAGCTTTCTTT
.	TRBV7-9	TRBJ2-2	.	CASSLNTGELFF	TGTGCCAGCAGCTTAAACACCGGGGAGCTGTTTTTT
.	TRBV2	TRBJ1-4	.	CASSGQGNVGEKLFF	TGTGCCAGCAGTGGCCAGGGGAATGTTGGGGAAAAACTGTTTTTT
TRBD1	TRBV24-1	TRBJ2-6	.	CATSEPGQGKAGANVLTF	TGTGCCACCAGTGAGCCGGGACAGGGGAAAGCTGGGGCCAACGTCCTGACTTTC
TRBD1	TRBV5-1	TRBJ1-4	.	CASRPGTVRANEKLFF	TGCGCCAGCAGACCCGGGACAGTTAGGGCTAATGAAAAACTGTTTTTT
.	TRBV10-3	TRBJ1-1	.	CAISESLIEAFF	TGTGCCATCAGTGAGTCGTTAATTGAAGCTTTCTTT
.	TRBV9	TRBJ2-3	.	CASSVGTVSADTQYF	TGTGCCAGCAGCGTAGGGACAGTGAGTGCAGATACGCAGTATTTT
TRBD1	TRBV4-1	TRBJ2-5	.	CASSQGRDRGWEETQYF	TGCGCCAGCAGCCAAGGCCGGGACAGGGGTTGGGAAGAGACCCAGTACTTC
TRBD1	TRBV24-1	TRBJ1-2	.	CATSEGGQLNYGYTF	TGTGCCACCAGTGAGGGGGGACAGCTCAACTATGGCTACACCTTC
.	TRBV19	TRBJ2-7	.	CASSQEGFRSYEQYF	TGTGCCAGTAGCCAAGAGGGGTTTAGGTCCTACGAGCAGTACTTC
.	TRBV30	TRBJ1-2	.	CAWSLDLRYTF	TGTGCCTGGAGTCTCGACCTCCGCTACACCTTC
.	TRBV28	TRBJ2-7	.	CASSLGGGGSYEQYF	TGTGCCAGCAGTTTGGGGGGGGGCGGTTCCTACGAGCAGTACTTC
.	TRBV7-9	TRBJ1-1	.	CASSLAGAGVGAEAFF	TGTGCCAGCAGCTTAGCTGGGGCGGGGGTAGGAGCTGAAGCTTTCTTT
.	TRBV28	TRBJ2-7	.	CASSQWQGSSYEQYF	TGTGCCAGCAGTCAATGGCAGGGAAGCTCCTACGAGCAGTACTTC
.	TRBV4-3	TRBJ2-7	.	CASSQSSGNSYEQYF	TGCGCCAGCAGCCAGTCCTCAGGGAACTCCTACGAGCAGTACTTC
.	TRBV28	TRBJ2-7	once	CASRSPVGTYEQYF	TGTGCCAGCAGATCGCCAGTGGGAACTTACGAGCAGTACTTC
.	TRBV6-6	TRBJ1-1	.	CASTATEGWTEAFF	TGTGCCAGCACCGCAACCGAGGGCTGGACTGAAGCTTTCTTT
.	TRBV19	TRBJ1-1	.	CASSQSGGMNTEAFF	TGTGCCAGTTCACAAAGTGGTGGGATGAACACTGAAGCTTTCTTT
.	TRBV6-5	TRBJ2-2	.	CASTFQKNTGELFF	TGTGCCAGCACCTTCCAGAAAAACACCGGGGAGCTGTTTTTT
TRBD1	TRBV11-3	TRBJ2-7	once	CASSPGQGVTEQYF	TGTGCCAGCAGCCCCGGACAGGGGGTAACCGAGCAGTACTTC
.	TRBV9	TRBJ2-2	.	CASSVGLASAGELFF	TGTGCCAGCAGCGTAGGGCTAGCCAGCGCCGGGGAGCTGTTTTTT
.	TRBV9	TRBJ1-2	.	CASSVEGPNYGYTF	TGTGCCAGCAGCGTAGAGGGGCCAAACTATGGCTACACCTTC
.	TRBV27	TRBJ2-2	once	CATGRIGELFF	TGTGCCACCGGACGGATCGGGGAGCTGTTTTTT
.	TRBV21-1	TRBJ1-4	.	CASSKNLGKLFF	TGTGCCAGCAGCAAGAACTTAGGAAAACTGTTTTTT
.	TRBV30	TRBJ2-3	.	CAWSVLEVSADTQYF	TGTGCCTGGAGTGTCCTGGAGGTCTCGGCAGATACGCAGTATTTT
.	TRBV27	TRBJ1-6	.	CASSLQAENSPLHF	TGTGCCAGCAGTTTACAGGCAGAGAATTCACCCCTCCACTTT
TRBD1	TRBV6-5	TRBJ2-7	.	CASSHGQGSYEQYF	TGTGCCAGCAGTCATGGACAGGGGAGCTACGAGCAGTACTTC
.	TRBV21-1	TRBJ1-4	.	CASSKWRQTNEKLFF	TGTGCCAGCAGCAAATGGCGCCAGACTAATGAAAAACTGTTTTTT
TRBD1	TRBV29-1	TRBJ2-5	.	CSVRTGYQETQYF	TGCAGCGTCCGGACAGGGTACCAAGAGACCCAGTACTTC
TRBD2	TRBV7-8	TRBJ2-3	.	CASSLAATSGGRALTDTQYF	TGTGCCAGCAGCTTAGCGGCGACTAGCGGGGGGCGGGCCCTAACAGATACGCAGTATTTT
TRBD1	TRBV27	TRBJ1-1	few	CASSLSPTGAPMNTEAFF	TGTGCCAGCAGTTTATCACCGACAGGGGCCCCCATGAACACTGAAGCTTTCTTT
TRBD1	TRBV7-2	TRBJ1-1	.	CASSPRQGGTEAFF	TGTGCCAGCAGCCCTCGACAGGGAGGAACTGAAGCTTTCTTT
.	TRBV7-3	TRBJ2-6	.	CASSISYSGANVLTF	TGTGCCAGCAGCATTAGTTACTCTGGGGCCAACGTCCTGACTTTC
.	TRBV24-1	TRBJ2-7	.	CATSDNTDKDEQYF	TGTGCCACCAGTGATAACACGGATAAGGACGAGCAGTACTTC
.	TRBV27	TRBJ2-3	.	CASSFGSGGGTDTQYF	TGTGCCAGCAGTTTTGGGAGTGGCGGGGGCACAGATACGCAGTATTTT
.	TRBV14	TRBJ1-2	.	CASSHWVSTLLGGYTF	TGTGCCAGCAGCCATTGGGTATCCACCCTCCTCGGGGGCTACACCTTC
.	TRBV19	TRBJ1-5	once	CASRPSLGSNQPQHF	TGTGCCAGTAGACCCAGCTTGGGAAGCAATCAGCCCCAGCATTTT